Shown below are 16 T cell receptor beta chains from a single sample sequenced in a study of T cell responses to AZD1222 COVID-19 vaccine. Profiling relied on immunoSEQ multiplex PCR, and the TCRdb table lists in-frame clones only, not all of them. The data contain 110,000 to 150,000 clones, 92% of them singletons. The sequences come from peripheral blood, collected 28 days after the second AZD1222 dose. These receptors all stem from an adult who received the AZD1222 COVID-19 vaccine.

This clone was detected a few times. V and J are TRBV19 and TRBJ1-6; D is uncertain. Per the germline V gene, CDR1 is LNHDA and CDR2 is SQIVND (reference sequence). With 5 bases removed from V and 3 bases from J, the gap between germline ends came to 11 bases. This CDR3 spans 15 amino acids. The CDR3 bases are TGTGCCAGTAGTCTTCCCACGGGCTATAATTCACCCCTCCACTTT. It specifies CASSLPTGYNSPLHF.

The chain carries TRBV28 and TRBJ2-5, with D possibly being TRBD1 (6 bases). Germline V gives CDR1 MDHEN, CDR2 SYDVKM. V lost 6 bases and J lost 3, with 17 bases in between. The CDR3 covers 15 residues. For the CDR3, the DNA is TGTGCCAGCAGGGGCAACAGGGATTTGGAAGAGACCCAGTACTTC. Residues: CASRGNRDLEETQYF.

The chain joins TRBV28 to TRBJ2-2, with 16 bases lining up with TRBD2. V lost 2 bases to trimming and J lost 6 bases; unmatched junction nucleotides: 12. The CDR3 has 20 amino acids. The germline CDR1 and CDR2 sequences are MDHEN and SYDVKM. CDR3 DNA sequence: TGTGCCAGCAGTTTACGAACGGGACTAGCGGGAGGGGGTATGCCCGGGGAGCTGTTTTTT. Its translation: CASSLRTGLAGGGMPGELFF.

The V gene is TRBV6-5, the J gene TRBJ2-7; no definite D call. Germline loops: CDR1 MNHEY, CDR2 SVGAGI. The CDR3 runs to 13 residues. V lost 8 bases, J lost 1 base, and 12 bases lay in between. The CDR3 coding sequence is TGTGCCAGCGCAATAAGGGTGTCCTACGAGCAGTACTTC. Translated, it gives CASAIRVSYEQYF.

This chain uses TRBV10-3 with TRBJ1-5; D uncertain. The ends were cut back, 4 bases at V and 4 bases at J, with 8 bases in the middle. Looked up from germline, CDR1 is ENHRY and CDR2 is SYGVKD. There are 13 residues in the CDR3. The CDR3 sequence is CAISGTENQPQHF. In DNA, the CDR3 is TGTGCCATCAGTGGCACAGAGAATCAGCCCCAGCATTTT.

The chain couples TRBV3-1 (or the pseudogene TRBV3-2) to TRBJ2-5; D is possibly TRBD1 (6 bases). The V gene's germline CDR1 is LGHDT and CDR2 YNNKEL (reference sequence). V gave up 4 bases and J gave up 2 bases, with 17 bases separating them. This CDR3 is 16 amino acids long. The CDR3 reads CASSLPRTDAQETQYF. The CDR3 DNA sequence: TGTGCCAGCAGCCTACCCCGGACAGACGCACAAGAGACCCAGTACTTC.

The chain recombines TRBV5-4 with TRBJ2-7; TRBD1 is a possible D gene (6 bases). From germline, CDR1 is SGHNT and CDR2 YYREEE (reference sequence). This CDR3 has 15 residues. Trimming took 3 bases from V and 0 from J, leaving 13 bases between them. CDR3 loop: CASSSPTGSSYEQYF. In DNA form, the CDR3 reads TGTGCCAGCAGCTCCCCGACAGGTAGCTCCTACGAGCAGTACTTC. Together with reference TRBV5-4 and TRBJ2-7, the CDR3 gives the full variable domain: ETGVTQSPTHLIKTRGQQVTLRCSSQSGHNTVSWYQQALGQGPQFIFQYYREEENGRGNFPPRFSGLQFPNYSSELNVNALELDDSALYLCASSSPTGSSYEQYFGPGTRLTVT.

This chain joins TRBV6-5 and TRBJ1-1; D gene ambiguous. Trimming removed 4 bases at V and 2 bases at J, with 8 bases between. Germline values: CDR1 MNHEY, CDR2 SVGAGI. The CDR3 sequence is 13 residues long. CDR3 residues: CASSLHINTEAFF. The CDR3 coding sequence is TGTGCCAGCAGTTTACATATCAACACTGAAGCTTTCTTT.

The V gene is TRBV9, the J gene TRBJ2-1; TRBD2 matches at 9 bases. CDR3 size: 15 residues. Germline V lookup: CDR1 SGDLS, CDR2 YYNGEE. With V trimmed by 5 bases and J by 7 bases, 10 bases remained unmatched. The CDR3 region has the DNA TGTGCCAGCAGTGGTCGGACTAGCGACTGGAATGAGCAGTTCTTC. This gives the protein CASSGRTSDWNEQFF.

This chain links TRBV9 with TRBJ2-3; D is ambiguous. V was shortened by 2 bases and J by 2 bases, with 6 bases between the two germline ends. The CDR3 is 13 amino acids. Germline V gene data show CDR1 as SGDLS and CDR2 as YYNGEE. CDR3 bases: TGTGCCAGCAGCGTGGGATTCACAGATACGCAGTATTTT. This sequence encodes CASSVGFTDTQYF.

This chain uses TRBV18 with TRBJ2-6, with a tentative D call TRBD1 (6 bases). The V gene lost 1 base and the J gene lost 2 bases, with 15 bases spanning the gap. CDR3 length equals 18 residues. Per the germline V gene, CDR1 is KGHSH and CDR2 is LQKENI. CDR3 residues: CASSPLPWGLAGANVLTF. CDR3 coding DNA: TGTGCCAGCTCACCACTCCCCTGGGGGCTGGCTGGGGCCAACGTCCTGACTTTC.

The V call is TRBV24-1, the J call TRBJ2-5; D is ambiguous. The V end was cut by 3 bases, the J end by 10 bases, with 17 bases between. The CDR3 covers 14 residues. Looked up from germline, CDR1 is KGHDR and CDR2 is SFDVKD. The CDR3 DNA sequence: TGTGCCACCAGTGATCCTGACCGCACCCTGCGCCAGTACTTC. This gives the protein CATSDPDRTLRQYF.

This chain uses TRBV6-5 with TRBJ1-1, with 8 bases that match TRBD1. Unmatched junction bases numbered 5, after V lost 6 bases and J lost 5 bases. Germline CDR1 reads MNHEY; CDR2 reads SVGAGI. The CDR3 covers 13 residues. This CDR3 is CASSRQGATEAFF. The DNA of the CDR3 is TGTGCCAGCAGCCGCCAGGGGGCAACTGAAGCTTTCTTT.

The chain carries TRBV7-8 and TRBJ1-5, with D perhaps matching TRBD1 (5 bases). This CDR3 is built from 15 residues. Trimming pared 1 base from V and 5 bases from J, leaving 12 bases between. From germline, CDR1 is SGHVS and CDR2 FQNEAQ. The CDR3 sequence is CASSLEQDPDQPQHF. CDR3 nucleotide sequence: TGTGCCAGCAGCTTAGAACAGGATCCTGATCAGCCCCAGCATTTT. Full variable domain (rest looked up from reference TRBV7-8 and TRBJ1-5): GAGVSQSPRYKVAKRGQDVALRCDPISGHVSLFWYQQALGQGPEFLTYFQNEAQLDKSGLPSDRFFAERPEGSVSTLKIQRTQQEDSAVYLCASSLEQDPDQPQHFGDGTRLSIL.

The chain carries TRBV19 and TRBJ1-1; TRBD1 agrees at 7 bases. Looked up from germline, CDR1 is LNHDA and CDR2 is SQIVND (reference sequence). The length of the CDR3 is 16 residues. Trimming cost V 7 bases and J 1 base; bases outside gene matches: 12. The CDR3 loop is CASIMGDRVGNTEAFF. CDR3 bases: TGTGCCAGTATAATGGGAGACAGGGTGGGGAACACTGAAGCTTTCTTT.

The chain combines TRBV6-4 with TRBJ2-2; no clear D. Trimming took 6 bases from V and 0 from J, leaving 8 bases between them. CDR1 is MRHNA, CDR2 SNTAGT, per germline. CDR3 length equals 14 residues. The CDR3 coding sequence is TGTGCCAGCAGGGCAGGAACGAACACCGGGGAGCTGTTTTTT. Amino acids: CASRAGTNTGELFF.